What follows are 10 T cell receptor beta chains derived from one specimen sequenced in a study of siplizumab effects on memory and regulatory T cells. Assay used: immunoSEQ multiplex PCR; TCRdb lists only in-frame clones, some missing. The data contain about 100,000 clones, about 91% of them singletons. The source material was CD4+ T cells sorted from blood. The receptors were gathered from a human donor in good health. Some clones in this sample may be carry-over from other donors' samples.

The gene calls are TRBV27 and TRBJ2-7, with TRBD2 identical over 8 bases. This CDR3 region has 14 residues. Per the germline V gene, CDR1 is MNHEY and CDR2 is SMNVEV (reference sequence). After removal of 6 bases from V and 6 bases from J, the junction contained 10 bases not matched to a gene. The CDR3 reads CASSRTSRGLEQYF. The CDR3 DNA sequence: TGTGCCAGCAGCCGGACTAGCCGGGGCCTCGAGCAGTACTTC.

As regards this clone: The identical CDR3 is also encoded by other nucleotide sequences in the sample. This chain connects TRBV5-1 to TRBJ2-5, with 7 nucleotides matching TRBD1. This CDR3 comprises 16 residues. Germline V gene sequence: CDR1 SGHRS, CDR2 YFSETQ. Trimming cost V 0 bases and J 1 base; bases outside gene matches: 6. The CDR3 loop reads CASSLVGTEGQETQYF. The CDR3 coding sequence is TGCGCCAGCAGCTTGGTAGGGACAGAAGGCCAAGAGACCCAGTACTTC. Variable domain in full (rest from reference TRBV5-1 and TRBJ2-5): KAGVTQTPRYLIKTRGQQVTLSCSPISGHRSVSWYQQTPGQGLQFLFEYFSETQRNKGNFPGRFSGRQFSNSRSEMNVSTLELGDSALYLCASSLVGTEGQETQYFGPGTRLLVL.

CDR3 nucleotide sequence: TGTGCCAGCAGTGAAGACGCGGGGAGCTATGGCTACACCTTC. Translating it yields CASSEDAGSYGYTF. The chain carries TRBV2 and TRBJ1-2, with D hard to call. The germline CDR1 and CDR2 sequences are SNHLY and FYNNEI. CDR3 length equals 14 residues. Deletions cut 1 base from V and 4 bases from J, with 10 bases between. The whole variable domain, remainder taken from reference TRBV2 and TRBJ1-2, is EPEVTQTPSHQVTQMGQEVILRCVPISNHLYFYWYRQILGQKVEFLVSFYNNEISEKSEIFDDQFSVERPDGSNFTLKIRSTKLEDSAMYFCASSEDAGSYGYTFGSGTRLTVV.

This chain connects TRBV18 to TRBJ2-7, with 8 bases identical to TRBD1. From germline, CDR1 is KGHSH and CDR2 LQKENI. The V segment lost 3 bases and the J segment 6 bases; nucleotides outside the gene matches: 10. The CDR3 is 15 residues long. Here the CDR3 reads CASSPQGAYQVEQYF. CDR3 in DNA: TGTGCCAGCTCACCCCAGGGGGCTTATCAAGTCGAGCAGTACTTC.

The sample holds a few counts of this clone. The chain has TRBV7-9 and TRBJ2-5, with TRBD1 identical over 7 bases. The V segment lost 6 bases and the J segment 2 bases; nucleotides outside the gene matches: 6. CDR1 is SEHNR and CDR2 is FQNEAQ in the germline V gene (reference sequence). The CDR3 totals 14 residues. DNA for the CDR3: TGTGCCAGCAGGACCGGGACAGCTCAAGAGACCCAGTACTTC. The encoded protein is CASRTGTAQETQYF.

This clone has just a few counts. The rearrangement links TRBV10-1 to TRBJ2-2; 7 bases agree with TRBD1. Trimming cost V 6 bases and J 6 bases; bases outside gene matches: 7. CDR1 is WNHNN, CDR2 SYGVQD, per germline (reference sequence). The CDR3 has 14 amino acids. This CDR3 is CASRLDRVSGELFF. DNA of the CDR3: TGCGCCAGCAGACTAGACAGGGTGTCCGGGGAGCTGTTTTTT.

V is TRBV2 and J is TRBJ1-1, with D possibly TRBD1 on 5 matching bases. There are 14 residues in the CDR3. Deletions cut 2 bases from V and 1 base from J, with 8 bases between. The V gene's germline CDR1 is SNHLY and CDR2 FYNNEI. CDR3 coding DNA: TGTGCCAGCAGTGAAAGACAGAGGAACACTGAAGCTTTCTTT. It is translated as CASSERQRNTEAFF.

The chain links TRBV9 to TRBJ1-2; 8 bases line up with TRBD1. The CDR3 contains 13 residues. Germline assignment: CDR1 SGDLS and CDR2 YYNGEE. V gave up 4 bases and J gave up 2 bases; unmatched junction bases: 1. CDR3 in DNA: TGTGCCAGCAGCAGGGACAGGAACTATGGCTACACCTTC. Protein: CASSRDRNYGYTF.

V usage is TRBV6-6 and J usage is TRBJ2-7, with 8 bases fitting TRBD1. Germline lookup yields CDR1 MNHNY and CDR2 SVGAGI (reference sequence). The CDR3 sequence is 12 residues long. The V gene end was trimmed by 5 bases and the J gene end by 3 bases; junction bases not matched to a gene: 0. The CDR3 bases are TGTGCCAGCAGTGGACAGGGCTACGAGCAGTACTTC. This encodes CASSGQGYEQYF.

The chain has TRBV29-1 and TRBJ2-6; TRBD2 might be the D (6 bases). Trimming removed 4 bases from V and 2 bases from J, with 18 bases in between. Germline CDR1 SQVTM, CDR2 ANQGSEA. The CDR3 spans 17 residues. The CDR3 sequence is CSVAGEAGNAGANVLTF. The CDR3 DNA sequence: TGCAGCGTTGCGGGTGAGGCGGGAAACGCTGGGGCCAACGTCCTGACTTTC.